This T cell receptor (beta chain) was captured by sequencing in a study of shared clonotypes between healthy human individuals. CDR3 length: 16 amino acids. Trimming cost V 3 bases and J 0 bases, with 11 bases left between them. Germline CDR1 reads KGHSH; CDR2 reads LQKENI. The assay was immunoSEQ multiplex PCR, and TCRdb's table has in-frame clones only and misses some. In the table there are roughly 2.6 million clones, more than 80% of which are singletons. This clone was found a few times. The J gene is TRBJ1-4, the V gene TRBV18; no firm D call. This sequence was found in a man between 18 and 29 years old in good health. Sequenced material: naive CD4+ T cells sorted from blood. This sample's subset: CD45RA+ positively selected. The CDR3 DNA reads as TGTGCCAGCTCACCGTCTCAGCTTGCAACTAATGAAAAACTGTTTTTT. Its protein is CASSPSQLATNEKLFF. Drawing the rest from reference TRBV18 and TRBJ1-4, the complete variable domain is NAGVMQNPRHLVRRRGQEARLRCSPMKGHSHVYWYRQLPEEGLKFMVYLQKENIIDESGMPKERFSAEFPKEGPSILRIQQVVRGDSAAYFCASSPSQLATNEKLFFGSGTQLSVL.